This T cell receptor (beta chain) was retrieved from a study of blood T cell repertoires in COVID-19. Study background: Sites in the United States, Italy and Spain provided acute and convalescent COVID-19 samples.

Sequencing was performed with immunoSEQ multiplex PCR; in TCRdb, only in-frame clones are kept and a portion is missing. The table shows hundreds of thousands of clones, with 83% occurring only once. Germline V gene sequence: CDR1 LNHNV, CDR2 YYDKDF (reference sequence). This CDR3 is built from 16 residues. The V segment lost 1 base and the J segment 0 bases; nucleotides outside the gene matches: 2. Sequencing input: PBMCs or T cells enriched from blood (not recorded which). The chain is built from TRBV15 and TRBJ2-2; 7 bases agree with TRBD1. The source is a woman in her forties or fifties who had been exposed to COVID-19. The CDR3: CATSRVGTANTGELFF. As DNA, the CDR3 is TGTGCCACCAGCAGAGTAGGGACAGCGAACACCGGGGAGCTGTTTTTT.